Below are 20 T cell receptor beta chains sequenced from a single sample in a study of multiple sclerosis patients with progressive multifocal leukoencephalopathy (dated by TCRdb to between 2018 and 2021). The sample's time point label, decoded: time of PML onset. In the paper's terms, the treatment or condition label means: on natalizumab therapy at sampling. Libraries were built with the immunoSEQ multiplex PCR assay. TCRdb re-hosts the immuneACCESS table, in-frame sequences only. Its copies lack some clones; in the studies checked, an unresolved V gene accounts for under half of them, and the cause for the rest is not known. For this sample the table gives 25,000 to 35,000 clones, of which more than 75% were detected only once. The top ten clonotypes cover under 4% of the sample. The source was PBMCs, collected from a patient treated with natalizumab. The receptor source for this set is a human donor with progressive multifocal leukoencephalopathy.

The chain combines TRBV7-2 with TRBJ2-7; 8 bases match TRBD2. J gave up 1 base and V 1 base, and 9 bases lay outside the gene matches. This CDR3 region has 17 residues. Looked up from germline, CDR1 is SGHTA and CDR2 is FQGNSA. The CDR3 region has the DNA TGTGCCAGCAGCTTAGGCAGAAGCGGGGGCGCGTCCTACGAGCAGTACTTC. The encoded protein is CASSLGRSGGASYEQYF.

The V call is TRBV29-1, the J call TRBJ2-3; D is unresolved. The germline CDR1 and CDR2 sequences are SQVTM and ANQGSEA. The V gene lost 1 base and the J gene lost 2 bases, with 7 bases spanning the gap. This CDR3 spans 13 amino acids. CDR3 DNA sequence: TGCAGCGTTGAAGGACTCCTCACAGATACGCAGTATTTT. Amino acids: CSVEGLLTDTQYF.

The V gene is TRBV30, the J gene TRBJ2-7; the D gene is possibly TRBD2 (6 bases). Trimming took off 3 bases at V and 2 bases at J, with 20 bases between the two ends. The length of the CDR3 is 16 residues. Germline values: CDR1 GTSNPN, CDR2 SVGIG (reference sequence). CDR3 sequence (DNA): TGTGCCTGGAGGCGGACCGGGACTTCTACTACCTACGAGCAGTACTTC. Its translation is CAWRRTGTSTTYEQYF. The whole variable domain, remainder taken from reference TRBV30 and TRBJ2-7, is SQTIHQWPATLVQPVGSPLSLECTVEGTSNPNLYWYRQAAGRGLQLLFYSVGIGQISSEVPQNLSASRPQDRQFILSSKKLLLSDSGFYLCAWRRTGTSTTYEQYFGPGTRLTVT.

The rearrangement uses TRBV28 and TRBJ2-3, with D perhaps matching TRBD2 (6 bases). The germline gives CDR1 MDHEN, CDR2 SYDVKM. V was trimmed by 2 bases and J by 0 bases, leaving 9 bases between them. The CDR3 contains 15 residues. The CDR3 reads CASSLAGTSTDTQYF. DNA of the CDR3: TGTGCCAGCAGTTTAGCGGGAACTAGCACAGATACGCAGTATTTT.

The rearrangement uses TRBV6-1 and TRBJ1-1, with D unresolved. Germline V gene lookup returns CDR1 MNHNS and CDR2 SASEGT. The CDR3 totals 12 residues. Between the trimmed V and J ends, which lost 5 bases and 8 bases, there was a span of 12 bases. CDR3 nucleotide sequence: TGTGCCAGCAGTAATCACGGCCTCGAAGCTTTCTTT. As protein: CASSNHGLEAFF.

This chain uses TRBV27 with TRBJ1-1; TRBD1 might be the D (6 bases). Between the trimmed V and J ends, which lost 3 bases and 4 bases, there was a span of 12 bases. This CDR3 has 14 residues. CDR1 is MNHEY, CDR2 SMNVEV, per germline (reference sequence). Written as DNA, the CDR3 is TGTGCCAGCAGTTTCGCAGGGGCTGTCACTGAAGCTTTCTTT. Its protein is CASSFAGAVTEAFF.

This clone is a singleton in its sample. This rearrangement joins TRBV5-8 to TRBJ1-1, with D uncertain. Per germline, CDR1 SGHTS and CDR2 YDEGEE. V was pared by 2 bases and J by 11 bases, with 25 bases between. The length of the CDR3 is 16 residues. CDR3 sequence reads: CASSLGRTEKRGRAFF. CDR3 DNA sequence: TGTGCCAGCAGCTTAGGTAGGACGGAAAAACGCGGCCGGGCTTTCTTT.

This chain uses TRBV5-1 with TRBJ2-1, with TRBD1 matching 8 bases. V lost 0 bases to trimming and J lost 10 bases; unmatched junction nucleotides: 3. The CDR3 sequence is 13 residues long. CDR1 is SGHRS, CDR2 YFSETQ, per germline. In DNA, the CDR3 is TGCGCCAGCAGCTTGGTCACAGGGGGGGAGCAGTTCTTC. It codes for CASSLVTGGEQFF.

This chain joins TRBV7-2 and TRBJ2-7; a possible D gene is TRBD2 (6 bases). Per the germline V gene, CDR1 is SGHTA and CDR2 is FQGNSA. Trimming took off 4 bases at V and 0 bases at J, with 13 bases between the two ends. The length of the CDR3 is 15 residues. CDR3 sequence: CASSSQAGPSYEQYF. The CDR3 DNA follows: TGTGCCAGCAGCTCCCAAGCGGGTCCCTCCTACGAGCAGTACTTC.

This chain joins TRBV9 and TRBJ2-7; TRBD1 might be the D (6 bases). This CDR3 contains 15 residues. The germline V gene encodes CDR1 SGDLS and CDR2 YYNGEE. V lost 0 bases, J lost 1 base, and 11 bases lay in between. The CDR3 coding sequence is TGTGCCAGCAGCGTAGGGGCAGGGGTATCCTACGAGCAGTACTTC. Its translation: CASSVGAGVSYEQYF.

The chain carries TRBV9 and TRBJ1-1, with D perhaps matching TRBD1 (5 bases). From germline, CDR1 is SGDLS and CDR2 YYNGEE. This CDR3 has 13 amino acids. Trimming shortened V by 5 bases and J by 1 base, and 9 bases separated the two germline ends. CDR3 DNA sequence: TGTGCCAGCAGTACGCAGGGGAACACTGAAGCTTTCTTT. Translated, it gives CASSTQGNTEAFF. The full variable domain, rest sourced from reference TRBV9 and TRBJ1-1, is DSGVTQTPKHLITATGQRVTLRCSPRSGDLSVYWYQQSLDQGLQFLIQYYNGEERAKGNILERFSAQQFPDLHSELNLSSLELGDSALYFCASSTQGNTEAFFGQGTRLTVV.

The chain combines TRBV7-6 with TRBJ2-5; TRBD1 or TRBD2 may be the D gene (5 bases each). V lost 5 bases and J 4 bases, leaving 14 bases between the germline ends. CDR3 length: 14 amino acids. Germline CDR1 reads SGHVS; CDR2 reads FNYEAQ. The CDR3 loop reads CASSVRDLGETQYF. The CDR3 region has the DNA TGTGCCAGCAGCGTAAGGGACCTGGGAGAGACCCAGTACTTC.

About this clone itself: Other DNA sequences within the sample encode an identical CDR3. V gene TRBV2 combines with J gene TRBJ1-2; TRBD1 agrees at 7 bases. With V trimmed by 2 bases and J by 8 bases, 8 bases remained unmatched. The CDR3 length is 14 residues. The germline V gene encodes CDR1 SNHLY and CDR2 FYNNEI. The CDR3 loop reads CASSERSGRGGYTF. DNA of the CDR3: TGTGCCAGCAGTGAACGGTCGGGCAGGGGGGGCTACACCTTC.

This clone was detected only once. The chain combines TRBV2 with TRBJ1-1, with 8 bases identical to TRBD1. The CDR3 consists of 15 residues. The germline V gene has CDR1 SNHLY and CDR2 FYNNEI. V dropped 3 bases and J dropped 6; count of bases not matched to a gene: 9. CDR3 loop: CASSEIPGGAPEAFF. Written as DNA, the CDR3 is TGTGCCAGCAGTGAGATACCAGGGGGCGCTCCTGAAGCTTTCTTT.

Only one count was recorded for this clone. CDR3: CASSSTGVGQPQHF. The CDR3 DNA reads as TGTGCCAGTAGTTCGACAGGGGTGGGCCAGCCCCAGCATTTT. The chain is built from TRBV19 and TRBJ1-5; 8 positions match TRBD1. The CDR3 length is 14 residues. In germline, CDR1 is LNHDA, CDR2 SQIVND (reference sequence). After removal of 5 bases from V and 7 bases from J, the junction contained 7 bases not matched to a gene.

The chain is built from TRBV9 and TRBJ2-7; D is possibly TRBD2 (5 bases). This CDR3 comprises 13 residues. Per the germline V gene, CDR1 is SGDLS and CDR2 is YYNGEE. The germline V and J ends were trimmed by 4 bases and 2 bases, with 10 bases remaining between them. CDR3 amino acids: CASSRGETYEQYF. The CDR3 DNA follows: TGTGCCAGCAGCCGGGGTGAGACCTACGAGCAGTACTTC.

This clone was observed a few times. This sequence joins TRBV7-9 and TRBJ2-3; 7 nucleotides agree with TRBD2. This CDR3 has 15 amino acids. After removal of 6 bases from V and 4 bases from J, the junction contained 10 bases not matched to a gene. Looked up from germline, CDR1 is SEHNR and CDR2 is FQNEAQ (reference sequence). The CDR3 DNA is TGTGCCAGCAGTTTTTTGGCGGGAGAGCCAGATACGCAGTATTTT. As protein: CASSFLAGEPDTQYF. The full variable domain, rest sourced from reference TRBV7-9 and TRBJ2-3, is DTGVSQNPRHKITKRGQNVTFRCDPISEHNRLYWYRQTLGQGPEFLTYFQNEAQLEKSRLLSDRFSAERPKGSFSTLEIQRTEQGDSAMYLCASSFLAGEPDTQYFGPGTRLTVL.

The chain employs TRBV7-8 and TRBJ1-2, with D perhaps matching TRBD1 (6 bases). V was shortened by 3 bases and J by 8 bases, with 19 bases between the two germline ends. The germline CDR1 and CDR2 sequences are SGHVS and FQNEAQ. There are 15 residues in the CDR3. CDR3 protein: CASSLDSHTANGYTF. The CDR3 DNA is TGTGCCAGCAGCTTGGACAGCCATACCGCCAACGGCTACACCTTC. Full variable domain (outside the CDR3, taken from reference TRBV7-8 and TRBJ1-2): GAGVSQSPRYKVAKRGQDVALRCDPISGHVSLFWYQQALGQGPEFLTYFQNEAQLDKSGLPSDRFFAERPEGSVSTLKIQRTQQEDSAVYLCASSLDSHTANGYTFGSGTRLTVV.

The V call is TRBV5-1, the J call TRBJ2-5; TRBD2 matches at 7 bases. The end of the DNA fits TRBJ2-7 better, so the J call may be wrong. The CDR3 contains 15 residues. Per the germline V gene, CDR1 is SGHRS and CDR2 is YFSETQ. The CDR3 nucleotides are TGCGCCAGCAGCTTTTTGGCGGGAGAAAGCTACGAGCAGTACTTC. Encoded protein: CASSFLAGESYEQYF.

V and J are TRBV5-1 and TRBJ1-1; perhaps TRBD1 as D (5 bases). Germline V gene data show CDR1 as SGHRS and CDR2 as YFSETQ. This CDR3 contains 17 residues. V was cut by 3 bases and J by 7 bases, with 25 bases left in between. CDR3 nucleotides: TGCGCCAGCAGCTGGGGTACGGACATACTATGGAGCATTGAAGCTTTCTTT. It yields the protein CASSWGTDILWSIEAFF.